Below, one T cell receptor beta chain is given with its context. The junction differs from germline at one of its ends, possibly a read error. The data stem from a study of T-cell reconstitution after alpha-beta-depleted transplantation in children. Germline V gives CDR1 SGHNT, CDR2 YYREEE (reference sequence). The CDR3 has 13 amino acids. Preparing the TCRbeta library involved the use of unique molecular identifiers. One entry per CDR3 protein results from TCRdb running MiXCR on the PCR reads. The sample consists of hundreds of thousands of distinct CDR3 sequences, approximately 15% of them appearing once.

The rearrangement uses TRBV5-4 and TRBJ2-3, with D perhaps matching TRBD1 (5 bases). The clonotype comes from a male patient aged 10 to 17 who had a stem cell transplant for acute lymphoblastic leukemia, so the T cells may come from the graft donor. This specimen was PBMCs, mostly from graft donor cells, taken 360 days after TCRalphabeta/CD19-depleted stem cell transplant. The CDR3: CASSLGQGDTHYF. CDR3 sequence (DNA): TGTGCCAGCAGCCTTGGGCAAGGGGATACGCATTATTTT.